These 20 T cell receptor beta chains share one sample of origin, sequenced in a study of OX40 agonist ivuxolimab in advanced cancers. Library method: the immunoSEQ multiplex PCR assay. TCRdb holds this immuneACCESS table with in-frame rearrangements only. Some clones are missing; in checked studies, unresolved V genes explain under half, and the rest has no known cause. Here the sample has under 20,000 clones; more than 65% occur a single time. The top ten constitute more than 3.5% of the sample. The source material was CD4+ or CD8+ T cells sorted from blood, sampled in a trial of the OX40 agonist ivuxolimab. These receptors were taken from an adult with an advanced solid tumor such as melanoma, head and neck, liver or kidney cancer.

This clone occurred a few times. The chain has TRBV18 and TRBJ2-7, with 8 bases identical to TRBD1. In germline, CDR1 is KGHSH, CDR2 LQKENI. The V and J ends lost 2 bases and 6 bases, in that order; junction bases with no gene match: 9. This CDR3 spans 15 amino acids. The CDR3 reads CASSPGTGLPGEQYF. The CDR3 region has the DNA TGTGCCAGCTCACCAGGGACAGGCCTGCCGGGCGAGCAGTACTTC.

This chain connects TRBV10-3 to TRBJ1-1; 7 bases align to TRBD1. Trimming took 6 bases from V and 0 from J; bases not matched to a gene: 4. This CDR3 is built from 14 residues. The germline V gene encodes CDR1 ENHRY and CDR2 SYGVKD. CDR3 in amino acids: CAIRVGQVNTEAFF. In DNA form, the CDR3 reads TGTGCCATCAGAGTCGGACAGGTGAACACTGAAGCTTTCTTT.

The chain combines TRBV5-8 with TRBJ1-3; TRBD1 is a possible D gene (6 bases). In germline, CDR1 is SGHTS, CDR2 YDEGEE. This CDR3 has 17 residues. Trimming stripped 4 bases from V and 4 bases from J, with 21 bases between. The CDR3 sequence: CASSQIGLQGSGNTIYF. The CDR3 DNA reads TGTGCCAGCAGCCAAATTGGACTACAGGGCTCGGGAAACACCATATATTTT.

The chain joins TRBV5-1 to TRBJ2-1, with D possibly being TRBD1 (6 bases). The germline V and J ends were trimmed by 0 bases and 2 bases, with 18 bases remaining between them. Germline assignment: CDR1 SGHRS and CDR2 YFSETQ. The CDR3 runs 18 residues. CDR3 amino acids: CASSLGQGPREPYNEQFF. CDR3 nucleotides: TGCGCCAGCAGCTTGGGGCAGGGGCCTCGCGAACCCTACAATGAGCAGTTCTTC.

Only one count was recorded for this clone. The chain recombines TRBV2 with TRBJ1-5; TRBD1 might be the D (5 bases). The V and J ends lost 7 bases and 2 bases respectively, with 15 bases between them. The V gene's germline CDR1 is SNHLY and CDR2 FYNNEI. This CDR3 is built from 15 residues. Written as DNA, the CDR3 is TGTGCCAGCACCGAACGGGGGGGAGGCAATCAGCCCCAGCATTTT. Its protein product is CASTERGGGNQPQHF.

This clone appeared once. This rearrangement joins TRBV27 to TRBJ2-7; D is tentatively TRBD1 or TRBD2 (5 bases each). This CDR3 has 13 amino acids. V was cut by 4 bases and J by 2 bases, with 9 bases left in between. Germline-derived CDR1 and CDR2 are MNHEY and SMNVEV (reference sequence). DNA for the CDR3: TGTGCCAGCAGTTGGGACCGCACCTACGAGCAGTACTTC. Its protein is CASSWDRTYEQYF.

The chain recombines TRBV5-1 with TRBJ2-1; D ambiguous. V gave up 1 base and J gave up 6 bases, with 2 bases separating them. The germline V gene encodes CDR1 SGHRS and CDR2 YFSETQ. CDR3 size: 11 residues. CDR3 sequence reads: CASSLLNEQFF. The CDR3 nucleotides read TGCGCCAGCAGCTTGCTCAATGAGCAGTTCTTC.

CDR3 protein: CASSLGPGQNNSPLHF. For the CDR3, the DNA is TGTGCCAGCAGCTTAGGGCCGGGACAGAATAATTCACCCCTCCACTTT. The chain joins TRBV7-6 to TRBJ1-6; TRBD1 agrees at 7 bases. V trimming: 1 base; J trimming: 5 bases; junction bases outside the gene matches: 5. CDR3 length: 16 amino acids. Per the germline V gene, CDR1 is SGHVS and CDR2 is FNYEAQ.

The chain recombines TRBV19 with TRBJ1-6; D gene unclear. Deletions cut 4 bases from V and 14 bases from J, with 12 bases between. This CDR3 is built from 12 residues. In germline, CDR1 is LNHDA, CDR2 SQIVND (reference sequence). CDR3 region: CASSSRPEALHF. The DNA for the CDR3 is TGTGCCAGTAGTAGCCGCCCCGAGGCCCTCCACTTT.

The V gene is TRBV18, the J gene TRBJ1-5, with D possibly matching TRBD1 (5 bases). CDR1 and CDR2 (germline): KGHSH, LQKENI. The CDR3 runs 13 residues. V was cut by 5 bases and J by 10 bases, with 15 bases left in between. The CDR3 loop is CASSTGTASPQHF. As DNA, the CDR3 is TGTGCCAGCTCAACCGGGACGGCCTCCCCCCAGCATTTT.

The rearrangement links TRBV11-2 to TRBJ2-2; a possible D gene is TRBD2 (5 bases). CDR3 length: 16 amino acids. Looked up from germline, CDR1 is SGHAT and CDR2 is FQNNGV. V gave up 0 bases and J gave up 5 bases, with 13 bases separating them. The CDR3 bases are TGTGCCAGCAGCTTAGAATCTTTGACTAAAACCGGGGAGCTGTTTTTT. The encoded protein is CASSLESLTKTGELFF. The whole variable domain, filled in from reference TRBV11-2 and TRBJ2-2, reads EAGVAQSPRYKIIEKRQSVAFWCNPISGHATLYWYQQILGQGPKLLIQFQNNGVVDDSQLPKDRFSAERLKGVDSTLKIQPAKLEDSAVYLCASSLESLTKTGELFFGEGSRLTVL.

In nucleotides, the CDR3 is TGCGCCAGCAGCTTCTTGCCGGGGAATAGCAATCAGCCCCAGCATTTT. Protein: CASSFLPGNSNQPQHF. V usage is TRBV5-1 and J usage is TRBJ1-5, with D unresolved. CDR3 size: 16 residues. The germline CDR1 and CDR2 sequences are SGHRS and YFSETQ. Trimming left V 2 bases short and J 0 bases short, with 12 bases between.

The chain is built from TRBV5-6 and TRBJ1-2; D is unresolved. In germline, CDR1 is SGHDT, CDR2 YYEEEE. V was cut by 0 bases and J by 0 bases, with 6 bases left in between. This CDR3 is 14 amino acids long. The CDR3 sequence: CASSLAPTNYGYTF. The CDR3 region has the DNA TGTGCCAGCAGCTTGGCCCCAACTAACTATGGCTACACCTTC.

This clone was found once. This chain joins TRBV28 and TRBJ2-6; no firm D call. Germline V gene data show CDR1 as MDHEN and CDR2 as SYDVKM. Trimming pared 5 bases from V and 0 bases from J, leaving 11 bases between. The CDR3 totals 16 residues. Here the CDR3 reads CASSPPGLSGANVLTF. CDR3 DNA: TGTGCCAGCAGTCCCCCAGGCCTCTCTGGGGCCAACGTCCTGACTTTC.

The J gene is TRBJ2-1, the V gene TRBV11-2; 11 nucleotides match TRBD2. Germline assignment: CDR1 SGHAT and CDR2 FQNNGV. The CDR3 contains 15 residues. Unmatched junction bases numbered 4, after V lost 5 bases and J lost 4 bases. The CDR3 nucleotides read TGTGCCAGCAGCCTGACTAGCGGGACATACAATGAGCAGTTCTTC. This translates into CASSLTSGTYNEQFF. Full variable domain (remainder filled in from reference TRBV11-2 and TRBJ2-1): EAGVAQSPRYKIIEKRQSVAFWCNPISGHATLYWYQQILGQGPKLLIQFQNNGVVDDSQLPKDRFSAERLKGVDSTLKIQPAKLEDSAVYLCASSLTSGTYNEQFFGPGTRLTVL.

This clone was observed a handful of times. DNA of the CDR3: TGTGCCAGCAGTCAGACAGGGAACCAGCCCCAGCATTTT. Encoded protein: CASSQTGNQPQHF. V usage is TRBV6-5 and J usage is TRBJ1-5; 7 nucleotides match TRBD1. The CDR3 sequence is 13 residues long. V trimming: 5 bases; J trimming: 7 bases; junction bases outside the gene matches: 5. Germline V gene sequence: CDR1 MNHEY, CDR2 SVGAGI.

The chain is built from TRBV2 and TRBJ1-2, with TRBD1 identical over 8 bases. From germline, CDR1 is SNHLY and CDR2 FYNNEI. The V gene end was trimmed by 6 bases and the J gene end by 8 bases; junction bases not matched to a gene: 11. This CDR3 spans 14 amino acids. CDR3 loop: CASSATQGVGGYTF. Written as DNA, the CDR3 is TGTGCCAGCAGCGCGACACAGGGGGTAGGCGGCTACACCTTC.

As regards this clone: Relative to the germline gene, one junction end is altered; a read error may explain this. The gene calls are TRBV15 and TRBJ1-2; 9 nucleotides agree with TRBD1. CDR1 LNHNV and CDR2 YYDKDF come from the germline V gene (reference sequence). The CDR3 has 16 amino acids. CDR3 region: CATRRGQGSNNYGYTF. The CDR3 region has the DNA TGTGCCACCAGGAGAGGACAGGGGAGTAACAACTATGGCTACACCTTC.

This rearrangement joins TRBV29-1 to TRBJ1-1; TRBD1 aligns across 9 bases. Germline CDR1 and CDR2: SQVTM and ANQGSEA. V was clipped by 6 bases and J by 5 bases; unmatched bases: 10. This CDR3 comprises 14 residues. CDR3 coding DNA: TGCAGCGTCGCCGCCGGGACAGGGAAGACTGAAGCTTTCTTT. This encodes CSVAAGTGKTEAFF.

The chain recombines TRBV9 with TRBJ2-1; 11 bases align to TRBD2. From germline, CDR1 is SGDLS and CDR2 YYNGEE. With 2 bases clipped from V and 4 bases from J, the junction kept 2 bases outside the gene matches. The CDR3 is made up of 15 amino acids. DNA for the CDR3: TGTGCCAGCAGCGTCACTAGCGGGAGTTACAATGAGCAGTTCTTC. This codes for CASSVTSGSYNEQFF.